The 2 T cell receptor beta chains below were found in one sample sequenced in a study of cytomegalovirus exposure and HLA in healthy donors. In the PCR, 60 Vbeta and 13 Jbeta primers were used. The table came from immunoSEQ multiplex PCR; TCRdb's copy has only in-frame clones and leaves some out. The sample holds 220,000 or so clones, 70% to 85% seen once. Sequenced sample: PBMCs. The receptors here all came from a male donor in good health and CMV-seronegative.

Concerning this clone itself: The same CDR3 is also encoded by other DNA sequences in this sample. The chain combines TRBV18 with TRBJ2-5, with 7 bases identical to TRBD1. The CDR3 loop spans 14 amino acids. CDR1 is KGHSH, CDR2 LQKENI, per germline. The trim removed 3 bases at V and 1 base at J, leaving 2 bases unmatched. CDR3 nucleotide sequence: TGTGCCAGCTCACCCCGGACAGGCCAAGAGACCCAGTACTTC. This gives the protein CASSPRTGQETQYF.

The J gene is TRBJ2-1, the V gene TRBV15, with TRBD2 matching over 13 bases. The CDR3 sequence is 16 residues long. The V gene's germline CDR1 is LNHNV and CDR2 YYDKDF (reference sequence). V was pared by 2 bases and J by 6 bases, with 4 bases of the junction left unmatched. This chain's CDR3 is CATSRLGLAGSNEQFF. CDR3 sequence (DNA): TGTGCCACCAGCAGATTGGGACTAGCGGGGAGCAATGAGCAGTTCTTC.